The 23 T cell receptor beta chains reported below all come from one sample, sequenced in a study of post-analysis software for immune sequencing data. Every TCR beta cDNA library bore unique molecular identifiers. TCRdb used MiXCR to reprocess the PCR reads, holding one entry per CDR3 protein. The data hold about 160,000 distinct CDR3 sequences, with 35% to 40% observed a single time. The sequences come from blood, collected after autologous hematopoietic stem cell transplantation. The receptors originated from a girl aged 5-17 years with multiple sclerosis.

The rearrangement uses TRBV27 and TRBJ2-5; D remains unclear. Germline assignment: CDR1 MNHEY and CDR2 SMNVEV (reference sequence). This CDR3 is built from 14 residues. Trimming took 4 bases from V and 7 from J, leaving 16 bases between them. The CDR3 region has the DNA TGTGCCAGCAGTTCCCCCTCTAAGCTGAGGACCCAGTACTTC. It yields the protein CASSSPSKLRTQYF.

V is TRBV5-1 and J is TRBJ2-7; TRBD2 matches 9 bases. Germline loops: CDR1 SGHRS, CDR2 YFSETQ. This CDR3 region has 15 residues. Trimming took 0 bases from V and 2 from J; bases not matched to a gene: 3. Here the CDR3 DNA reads TGCGCCAGCAGCTTGGGGCGGGAGGGCCCCTACGAGCAGTACTTC. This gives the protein CASSLGREGPYEQYF. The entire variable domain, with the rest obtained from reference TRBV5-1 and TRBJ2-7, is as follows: KAGVTQTPRYLIKTRGQQVTLSCSPISGHRSVSWYQQTPGQGLQFLFEYFSETQRNKGNFPGRFSGRQFSNSRSEMNVSTLELGDSALYLCASSLGREGPYEQYFGPGTRLTVT.

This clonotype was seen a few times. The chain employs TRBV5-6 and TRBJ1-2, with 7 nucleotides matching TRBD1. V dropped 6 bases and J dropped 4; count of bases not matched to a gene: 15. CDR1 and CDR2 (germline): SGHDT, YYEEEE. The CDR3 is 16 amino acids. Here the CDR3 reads CASISTGQASSYGYTF. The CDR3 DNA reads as TGTGCCAGCATCTCGACCGGACAGGCGTCCTCCTATGGCTACACCTTC.

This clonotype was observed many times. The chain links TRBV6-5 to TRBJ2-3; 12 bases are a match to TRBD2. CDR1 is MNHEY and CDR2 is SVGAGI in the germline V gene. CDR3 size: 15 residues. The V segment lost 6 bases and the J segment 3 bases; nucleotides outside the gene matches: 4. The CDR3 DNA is TGTGCCAGCAGACCCGGACTAGCGGGAACAGATACGCAGTATTTT. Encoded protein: CASRPGLAGTDTQYF.

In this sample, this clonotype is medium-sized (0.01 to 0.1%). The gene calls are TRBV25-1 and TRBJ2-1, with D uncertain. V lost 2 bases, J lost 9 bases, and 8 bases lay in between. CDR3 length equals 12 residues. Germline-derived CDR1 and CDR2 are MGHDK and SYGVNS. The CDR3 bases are TGTGCCAGCAGTGAACCCCGCCGTGAGCAGTTCTTC. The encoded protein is CASSEPRREQFF.

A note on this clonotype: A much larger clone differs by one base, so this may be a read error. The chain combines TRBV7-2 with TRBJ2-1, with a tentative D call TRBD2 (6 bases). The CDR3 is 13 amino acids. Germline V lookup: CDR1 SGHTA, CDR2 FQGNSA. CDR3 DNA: TGTGCCAGTATGGGACTCCGGAGGAATGAGCGGTTCTTC. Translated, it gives CASMGLRRNERFF. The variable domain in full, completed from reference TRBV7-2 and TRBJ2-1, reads GAGVSQSPSNKVTEKGKDVELRCDPISGHTALYWYRQSLGQGLEFLIYFQGNSAPDKSGLPSDRFSAERTGGSVSTLTIQRTQQEDSAVYLCASMGLRRNERFFGPGTRLTVL.

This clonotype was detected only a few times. CDR3 bases: TGTGCCACCAGTGATTTGCAGAGCGCACAGTACTTC. Amino acids: CATSDLQSAQYF. This chain links TRBV24-1 with TRBJ2-7; D is undetermined. The CDR3 has 12 amino acids. The V gene's germline CDR1 is KGHDR and CDR2 SFDVKD. Trimming stripped 0 bases from V and 10 bases from J, with 9 bases between.

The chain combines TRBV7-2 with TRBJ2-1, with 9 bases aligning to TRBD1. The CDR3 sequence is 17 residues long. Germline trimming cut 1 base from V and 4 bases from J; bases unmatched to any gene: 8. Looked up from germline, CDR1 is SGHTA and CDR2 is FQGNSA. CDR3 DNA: TGTGCCAGCAGCTTAGTATTTGGACAGGGGATGTACAATGAGCAGTTCTTC. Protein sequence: CASSLVFGQGMYNEQFF.

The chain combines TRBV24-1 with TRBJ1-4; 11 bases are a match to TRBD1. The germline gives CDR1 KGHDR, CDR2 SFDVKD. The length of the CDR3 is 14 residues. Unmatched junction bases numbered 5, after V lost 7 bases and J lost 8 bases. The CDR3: CATRDRGRWEKLFF. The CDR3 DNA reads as TGTGCCACCAGGGACAGGGGGCGGTGGGAAAAACTGTTTTTT.

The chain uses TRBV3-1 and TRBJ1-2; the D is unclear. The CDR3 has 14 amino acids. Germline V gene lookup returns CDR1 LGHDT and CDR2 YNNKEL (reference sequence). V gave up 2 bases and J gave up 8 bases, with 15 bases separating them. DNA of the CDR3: TGTGCCAGCAGCCAATGGACGGACGAAGGGGGCTACACCTTC. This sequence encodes CASSQWTDEGGYTF.

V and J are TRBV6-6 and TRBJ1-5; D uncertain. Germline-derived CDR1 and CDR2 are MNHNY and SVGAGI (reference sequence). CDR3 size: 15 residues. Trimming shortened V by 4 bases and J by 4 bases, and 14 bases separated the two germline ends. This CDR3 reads CASSSVPDGNQPQHF. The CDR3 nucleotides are TGTGCCAGCAGTTCCGTACCGGACGGGAATCAGCCCCAGCATTTT.

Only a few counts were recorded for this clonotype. CDR3 in DNA: TGTGCCAGCGGCCCGGGAGATACGCAGTATTTT. This codes for CASGPGDTQYF. The chain employs TRBV11-2 and TRBJ2-3; D gene unclear. This CDR3 has 11 amino acids. Trimming took off 8 bases at V and 5 bases at J, with 8 bases between the two ends. Looked up from germline, CDR1 is SGHAT and CDR2 is FQNNGV.

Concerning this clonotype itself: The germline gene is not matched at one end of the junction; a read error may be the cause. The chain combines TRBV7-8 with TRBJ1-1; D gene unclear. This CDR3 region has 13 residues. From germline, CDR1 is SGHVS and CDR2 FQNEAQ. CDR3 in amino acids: CAGSFQWNTEAFF. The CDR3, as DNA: TGTGCCGGCAGCTTTCAGTGGAACACTGAAGCTTTCTTT.

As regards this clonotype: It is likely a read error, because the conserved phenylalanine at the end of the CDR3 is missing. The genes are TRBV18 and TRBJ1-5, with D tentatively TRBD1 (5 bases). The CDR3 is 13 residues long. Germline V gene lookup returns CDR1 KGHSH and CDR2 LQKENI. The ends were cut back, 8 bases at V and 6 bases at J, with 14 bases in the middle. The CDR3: CASKTELGQPQHC. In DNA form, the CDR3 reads TGTGCCAGCAAGACAGAATTGGGTCAGCCCCAGCATTGT.

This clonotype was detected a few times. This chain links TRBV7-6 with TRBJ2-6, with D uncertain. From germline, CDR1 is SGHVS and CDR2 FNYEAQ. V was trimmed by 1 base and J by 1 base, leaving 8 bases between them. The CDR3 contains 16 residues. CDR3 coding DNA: TGTGCCAGCAGCTTAGGCCCTGGGTCTGGGGCCAACGTCCTGACTTTC. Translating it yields CASSLGPGSGANVLTF.

This chain's CDR3 is CATSDLTGGSYNEQFF. CDR3 bases: TGTGCCACCAGTGATTTGACAGGGGGATCCTACAATGAGCAGTTCTTC. The V gene is TRBV24-1, the J gene TRBJ2-1; 8 bases line up with TRBD1. The V and J ends lost 0 bases and 1 base, in that order; junction bases with no gene match: 1. The CDR3 consists of 16 residues. CDR1 and CDR2 (germline): KGHDR, SFDVKD.

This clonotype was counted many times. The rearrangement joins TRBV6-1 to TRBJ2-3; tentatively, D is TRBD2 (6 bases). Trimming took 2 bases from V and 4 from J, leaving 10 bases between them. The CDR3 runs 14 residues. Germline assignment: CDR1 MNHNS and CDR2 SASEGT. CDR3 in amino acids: CASSEPGLADTQYF. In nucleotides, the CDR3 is TGTGCCAGCAGTGAACCGGGACTGGCAGATACGCAGTATTTT.

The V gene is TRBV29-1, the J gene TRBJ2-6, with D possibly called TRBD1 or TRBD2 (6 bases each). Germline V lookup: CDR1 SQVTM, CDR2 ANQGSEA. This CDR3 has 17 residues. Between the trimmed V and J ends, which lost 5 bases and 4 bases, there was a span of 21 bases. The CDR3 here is CSVWGAGFPGGANVLTF. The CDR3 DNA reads TGCAGCGTTTGGGGGGCAGGGTTCCCGGGAGGGGCCAACGTCCTGACTTTC. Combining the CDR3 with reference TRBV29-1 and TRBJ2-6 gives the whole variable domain SAVISQKPSRDICQRGTSLTIQCQVDSQVTMMFWYRQQPGQSLTLIATANQGSEATYESGFVIDKFPISRPNLTFSTLTVSNMSPEDSSIYLCSVWGAGFPGGANVLTFGAGSRLTVL.

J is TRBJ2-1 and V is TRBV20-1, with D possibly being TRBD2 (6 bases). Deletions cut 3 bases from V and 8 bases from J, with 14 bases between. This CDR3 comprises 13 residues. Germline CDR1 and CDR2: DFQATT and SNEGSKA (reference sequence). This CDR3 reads CSARDGRRDEQFF. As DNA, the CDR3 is TGCAGTGCTAGGGATGGAAGGAGGGATGAGCAGTTCTTC.

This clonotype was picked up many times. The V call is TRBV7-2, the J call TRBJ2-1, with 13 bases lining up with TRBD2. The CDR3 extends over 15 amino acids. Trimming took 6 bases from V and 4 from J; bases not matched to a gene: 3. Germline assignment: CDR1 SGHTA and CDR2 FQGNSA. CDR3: CASREGLAGYNEQFF. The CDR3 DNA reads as TGTGCCAGCAGGGAGGGACTAGCGGGATACAATGAGCAGTTCTTC.

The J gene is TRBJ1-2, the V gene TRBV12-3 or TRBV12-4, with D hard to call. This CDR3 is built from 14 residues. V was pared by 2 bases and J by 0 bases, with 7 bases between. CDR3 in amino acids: CASSLSSPNYGYTF. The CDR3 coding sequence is TGTGCCAGCAGTTTAAGCTCTCCTAACTATGGCTACACCTTC.

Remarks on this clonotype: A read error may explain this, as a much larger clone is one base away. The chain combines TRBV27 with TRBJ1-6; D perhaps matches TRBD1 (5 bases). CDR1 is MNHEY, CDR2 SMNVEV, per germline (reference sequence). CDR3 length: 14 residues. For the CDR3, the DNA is TGTACCAGCACCTACGGGGGTCCCAATTCACCCCTCCACTTT. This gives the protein CTSTYGGPNSPLHF.

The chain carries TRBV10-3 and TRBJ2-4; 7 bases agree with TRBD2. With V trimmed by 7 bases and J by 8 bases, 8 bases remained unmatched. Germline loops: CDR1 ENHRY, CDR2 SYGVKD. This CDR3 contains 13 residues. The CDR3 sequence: CAIKRDGEDIQYF. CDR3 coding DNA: TGTGCCATCAAGCGGGACGGAGAAGACATTCAGTACTTC.